Below are 25 T cell receptor beta chains sequenced from a single sample in a study of a mutant IDH1 vaccine in newly diagnosed glioma. Sequenced by immunoSEQ multiplex PCR; TCRdb stores in-frame clones only, minus some. The repertoire consists of roughly 19,000 clones, with roughly four fifths occurring once and the leading ten covering approximately 13%. Stated time point: week 23, last vaccination. The investigators gave 300 ug of mutant IDH1 20-mer peptide in each vaccine dose, together with topical imiquimod. For these TCRs, the target antigens are not known. Specimen: PBMCs, collected from a glioma patient whose treatment included an IDH1 peptide vaccine. All receptors come from a man aged 30 to 45 with glioma.

This rearrangement joins TRBV5-1 to TRBJ2-1, with D tentatively TRBD1 or TRBD2 (5 bases each). Per the germline V gene, CDR1 is SGHRS and CDR2 is YFSETQ. This CDR3 contains 14 residues. Between the trimmed V and J ends, which lost 0 bases and 6 bases, there was a span of 10 bases. The chain's CDR3 is CASSLGGERNEQFF. The DNA for the CDR3 is TGCGCCAGCAGCTTGGGAGGGGAACGCAATGAGCAGTTCTTC.

This chain links TRBV2 with TRBJ1-2, with D uncertain. V lost 4 bases and J lost 5, with 2 bases in between. Germline V gene data show CDR1 as SNHLY and CDR2 as FYNNEI. CDR3 length: 10 amino acids. CDR3 residues: CASSGYGYTF. In DNA form, the CDR3 reads TGTGCCAGCAGTGGTTATGGCTACACCTTC.

This clone was counted a single time. V and J are TRBV6-5 and TRBJ1-2; 7 bases align to TRBD1. CDR1 is MNHEY and CDR2 is SVGAGI in the germline V gene. The V gene end was trimmed by 6 bases and the J gene end by 8 bases; junction bases not matched to a gene: 9. This CDR3 is 13 amino acids long. CDR3: CASSLGQSSGYTF. The CDR3 bases are TGTGCCAGCAGCCTGGGACAGAGCAGCGGCTACACCTTC.

The chain has TRBV19 and TRBJ1-2; 7 bases are shared with TRBD1. The CDR3 is made up of 15 amino acids. V lost 3 bases to trimming and J lost 0 bases; unmatched junction nucleotides: 4. The V gene's germline CDR1 is LNHDA and CDR2 SQIVND (reference sequence). The CDR3 nucleotides are TGTGCCAGTAGTATTTATCAGGGGGCTAACTATGGCTACACCTTC. Encoded protein: CASSIYQGANYGYTF.

This clone appeared a few times. The chain uses TRBV10-3 and TRBJ1-2; no clear D. The CDR3 is made up of 15 amino acids. V dropped 0 bases and J dropped 5 bases, with 13 bases sitting between them. Germline assignment: CDR1 ENHRY and CDR2 SYGVKD. CDR3 in DNA: TGTGCCATCAGTGAGTCTCCCGGGTATTGGTATGGCTACACCTTC. It translates to CAISESPGYWYGYTF.

This clone was seen only once. The gene calls are TRBV6-1 and TRBJ2-4; D is possibly TRBD2 (7 bases). The CDR3 is 16 amino acids. In germline, CDR1 is MNHNS, CDR2 SASEGT. V lost 4 bases and J 4 bases, leaving 17 bases between the germline ends. The CDR3: CASSGGRGALKNIQYF. In nucleotides, the CDR3 is TGTGCCAGCAGTGGGGGGAGGGGGGCATTAAAAAACATTCAGTACTTC.

The rearrangement uses TRBV25-1 and TRBJ1-4; TRBD1 matches 7 bases. Trimming took 7 bases from V and 8 from J; bases not matched to a gene: 16. The CDR3 sequence is 16 residues long. CDR1 MGHDK and CDR2 SYGVNS come from the germline V gene. The CDR3 loop is CASTHLSDRVGEKLFF. CDR3 sequence (DNA): TGTGCCAGCACCCACCTCTCCGACAGGGTTGGGGAAAAACTGTTTTTT.

The rearrangement uses TRBV30 and TRBJ2-7; 10 positions agree with TRBD1. V trimming: 2 bases; J trimming: 3 bases; junction bases outside the gene matches: 7. The CDR3 contains 15 residues. Germline V gene lookup returns CDR1 GTSNPN and CDR2 SVGIG (reference sequence). The CDR3 sequence: CAWSFQGDRGYEQYF. The CDR3 DNA follows: TGTGCCTGGAGTTTCCAAGGGGACAGGGGCTACGAGCAGTACTTC.

By sample fraction, this clone is hyperexpanded. CDR3 nucleotides: TGCGCCAGCAGTTTGCAGACAGGCGCGAACACCGGGGAGCTGTTTTTT. Translated, it gives CASSLQTGANTGELFF. The genes are TRBV5-1 and TRBJ2-2; possibly TRBD1 for D (6 bases). Trimming took 5 bases from V and 0 from J, leaving 14 bases between them. The CDR3 consists of 16 residues. The germline CDR1 and CDR2 sequences are SGHRS and YFSETQ.

The J gene is TRBJ2-1, the V gene TRBV30; D remains ambiguous. Germline CDR1 GTSNPN, CDR2 SVGIG (reference sequence). V was shortened by 5 bases and J by 0 bases, with 8 bases between the two germline ends. This CDR3 contains 13 residues. In DNA form, the CDR3 reads TGTGCCTGGCGGGCTCCCTCCTACAATGAGCAGTTCTTC. Protein: CAWRAPSYNEQFF. The full variable domain, completed using reference TRBV30 and TRBJ2-1, is SQTIHQWPATLVQPVGSPLSLECTVEGTSNPNLYWYRQAAGRGLQLLFYSVGIGQISSEVPQNLSASRPQDRQFILSSKKLLLSDSGFYLCAWRAPSYNEQFFGPGTRLTVL.

The chain uses TRBV27 and TRBJ1-5; TRBD1 might be the D (5 bases). The CDR3 extends over 16 amino acids. Between the trimmed V and J ends, which lost 0 bases and 6 bases, there was a span of 15 bases. Germline CDR1 MNHEY, CDR2 SMNVEV (reference sequence). The CDR3 bases are TGTGCCAGCAGTTTATCCTCGGGCCAGGGCACTCAGCCCCAGCATTTT. It codes for CASSLSSGQGTQPQHF.

Only a few counts were recorded for this clone. The chain combines TRBV6-1 with TRBJ1-4; 9 bases map to TRBD1. The CDR3 runs 14 residues. V trimming: 8 bases; J trimming: 8 bases; junction bases outside the gene matches: 9. Per the germline V gene, CDR1 is MNHNS and CDR2 is SASEGT. The CDR3 here is CASAGQGRGEKLFF. The DNA for the CDR3 is TGTGCCAGCGCGGGACAGGGCCGAGGCGAAAAACTGTTTTTT.

The V call is TRBV7-9, the J call TRBJ1-4, with 8 bases identical to TRBD1. This CDR3 spans 16 amino acids. The germline V gene has CDR1 SEHNR and CDR2 FQNEAQ (reference sequence). V trimming: 1 base; J trimming: 7 bases; junction bases outside the gene matches: 8. The CDR3 DNA is TGTGCCAGCAGCTTAGTGGTAAACAGGGGGATTGAAAAACTGTTTTTT. It translates to CASSLVVNRGIEKLFF.

The chain is built from TRBV5-1 and TRBJ1-3; no clear D. V lost 0 bases and J lost 11, with 15 bases in between. CDR1 and CDR2 from the germline V gene are SGHRS and YFSETQ. The CDR3 is 14 amino acids. CDR3 loop: CASSLVGSPPAIYF. CDR3 nucleotides: TGCGCCAGCAGCTTGGTGGGCAGCCCTCCAGCCATATATTTT.

This rearrangement joins TRBV7-2 to TRBJ2-1, with D uncertain. Trimming removed 0 bases at V and 4 bases at J, with 10 bases between. The CDR3 spans 15 residues. CDR1 and CDR2 from the germline V gene are SGHTA and FQGNSA. CDR3: CASSLAGDEYNEQFF. For the CDR3, the DNA is TGTGCCAGCAGCTTAGCCGGAGACGAATACAATGAGCAGTTCTTC.

V usage is TRBV5-1 and J usage is TRBJ2-3; D remains unclear. Trimming took off 3 bases at V and 2 bases at J, with 10 bases between the two ends. Germline V lookup: CDR1 SGHRS, CDR2 YFSETQ. This CDR3 is built from 14 residues. CDR3 DNA sequence: TGCGCCAGCAGCTCTGGGCTCTACACAGATACGCAGTATTTT. Its protein is CASSSGLYTDTQYF.

J is TRBJ1-5 and V is TRBV6-1; D is unclear. The germline V gene has CDR1 MNHNS and CDR2 SASEGT. The CDR3 sequence is 14 residues long. The V gene lost 1 base and the J gene lost 8 bases, with 12 bases spanning the gap. The DNA for the CDR3 is TGTGCCAGCAGTGAAGGGGGTGACCGAAAGCCCCAGCATTTT. Translated, it gives CASSEGGDRKPQHF.

J is TRBJ1-4 and V is TRBV29-1; D not certain. The V gene lost 5 bases and the J gene lost 8 bases, with 12 bases spanning the gap. Germline CDR1 SQVTM, CDR2 ANQGSEA. This CDR3 region has 12 residues. The CDR3 protein is CSVLSWKEKLFF. The CDR3 DNA reads as TGCAGCGTTTTATCCTGGAAAGAAAAACTGTTTTTT.

The V call is TRBV2, the J call TRBJ1-4, with D tentatively TRBD1 (5 bases). Germline lookup yields CDR1 SNHLY and CDR2 FYNNEI. This CDR3 is 13 amino acids long. V was cut by 9 bases and J by 2 bases, with 10 bases left in between. CDR3 sequence (DNA): TGTGCCAGTTGGGGGAGCACTAATGAAAAACTGTTTTTT. Its protein product is CASWGSTNEKLFF.

The gene calls are TRBV6-5 and TRBJ2-3; TRBD2 agrees at 9 bases. The J segment lost 4 bases and the V segment lost 6 bases, leaving 5 bases of the junction unmatched. The CDR3 loop spans 14 amino acids. CDR1 and CDR2 (germline): MNHEY, SVGAGI. CDR3 sequence reads: CASSPRLAADTQYF. DNA for the CDR3: TGTGCCAGCAGCCCCCGACTAGCGGCAGATACGCAGTATTTT.

In this sample, this clone turned up a few times. The chain joins TRBV10-3 to TRBJ1-1, with TRBD1 matching 8 bases. CDR1 ENHRY and CDR2 SYGVKD come from the germline V gene. V lost 7 bases to trimming and J lost 1 base; unmatched junction nucleotides: 5. The CDR3 extends over 14 amino acids. The CDR3 DNA sequence: TGTGCCATCATGGGGGACAGGCGGAACACTGAAGCTTTCTTT. Its translation: CAIMGDRRNTEAFF.

The chain carries TRBV19 and TRBJ1-4; D call uncertain. The length of the CDR3 is 15 residues. V was shortened by 1 base and J by 5 bases, with 11 bases between the two germline ends. In germline, CDR1 is LNHDA, CDR2 SQIVND (reference sequence). CDR3 sequence reads: CASSIASHPNEKLFF. The CDR3 DNA follows: TGTGCCAGTAGTATAGCCTCCCACCCAAATGAAAAACTGTTTTTT. Full variable domain (remainder filled in from reference TRBV19 and TRBJ1-4): DGGITQSPKYLFRKEGQNVTLSCEQNLNHDAMYWYRQDPGQGLRLIYYSQIVNDFQKGDIAEGYSVSREKKESFPLTVTSAQKNPTAFYLCASSIASHPNEKLFFGSGTQLSVL.

Here the CDR3 reads CASSVGSQSSYEQYF. DNA for the CDR3: TGTGCCAGCAGCGTAGGTAGTCAAAGCTCCTACGAGCAGTACTTC. This chain connects TRBV9 to TRBJ2-7; D ambiguous. CDR1 and CDR2 (germline): SGDLS, YYNGEE. The CDR3 has 15 amino acids. Trimming left V 0 bases short and J 0 bases short, with 10 bases between.

V and J are TRBV12-5 and TRBJ1-1; 9 positions match TRBD1. The V and J ends lost 9 bases and 4 bases, in that order; junction bases with no gene match: 6. Germline-derived CDR1 and CDR2 are LGHNT and FRNRAP. The CDR3 has 13 residues. CDR3 sequence: CASARGQGTEAFF. The CDR3 DNA reads TGTGCTAGCGCCCGGGGACAGGGCACTGAAGCTTTCTTT.

The rearrangement links TRBV4-1 to TRBJ2-2; D gene ambiguous. Germline lookup yields CDR1 MGHRA and CDR2 YSYEKL. Trimming stripped 0 bases from V and 3 bases from J, with 11 bases between. This CDR3 is built from 16 residues. In DNA, the CDR3 is TGCGCCAGCAGCCAAGAGGATAGAGGAGACACCGGGGAGCTGTTTTTT. This codes for CASSQEDRGDTGELFF.